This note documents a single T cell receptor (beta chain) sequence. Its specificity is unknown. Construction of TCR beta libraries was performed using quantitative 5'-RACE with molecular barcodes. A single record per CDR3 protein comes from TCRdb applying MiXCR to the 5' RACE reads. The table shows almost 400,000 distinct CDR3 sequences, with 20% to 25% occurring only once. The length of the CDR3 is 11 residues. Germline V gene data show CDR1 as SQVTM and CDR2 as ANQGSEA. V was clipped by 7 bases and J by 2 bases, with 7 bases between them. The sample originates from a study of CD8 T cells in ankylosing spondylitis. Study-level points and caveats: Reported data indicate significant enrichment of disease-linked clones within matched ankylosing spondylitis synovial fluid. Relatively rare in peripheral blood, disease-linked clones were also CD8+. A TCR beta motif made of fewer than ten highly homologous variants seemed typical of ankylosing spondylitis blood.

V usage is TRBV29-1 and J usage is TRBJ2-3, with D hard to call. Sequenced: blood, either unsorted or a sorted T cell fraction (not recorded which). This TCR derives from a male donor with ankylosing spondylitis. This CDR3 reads CSGTNTDTQYF. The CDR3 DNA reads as TGCAGCGGAACGAACACAGATACGCAGTATTTT.